This entry lists 18 T cell receptor beta chains sequenced from one sample in a study of shared clonotypes between healthy human individuals. The naive CD8 subset, CD45RO-negative cells positively selected for CCR7, excluded terminally differentiated effector memory CD45RA+ cells. TCRdb keeps only in-frame clones here, not all; method: immunoSEQ multiplex PCR. There are roughly 2.1 million clones in the sample; more than 85% occur only once, and around 1.7% lies in the top ten. The sequencing input was naive CD8+ T cells from PBMCs. These TCRs come from a man younger than 35 in good health. Some clones in this sample may be carry-over from other donors' samples.

V and J are TRBV9 and TRBJ2-7; 8 bases agree with TRBD2. Germline CDR1 SGDLS, CDR2 YYNGEE. The CDR3 is 14 amino acids. Trimming cost V 3 bases and J 3 bases; bases outside gene matches: 5. The DNA for the CDR3 is TGTGCCAGCAGCGCCGGGGGGGCCAACTACGAGCAGTACTTC. Translation gives CASSAGGANYEQYF. The entire variable domain, with the rest obtained from reference TRBV9 and TRBJ2-7, is as follows: DSGVTQTPKHLITATGQRVTLRCSPRSGDLSVYWYQQSLDQGLQFLIQYYNGEERAKGNILERFSAQQFPDLHSELNLSSLELGDSALYFCASSAGGANYEQYFGPGTRLTVT.

The rearrangement joins TRBV7-2 to TRBJ1-2, with 8 bases that match TRBD1. V gave up 5 bases and J gave up 3 bases; unmatched junction bases: 5. This CDR3 has 14 amino acids. Germline V CDR1 and CDR2: SGHTA, FQGNSA. The CDR3 region is CASSLLDRDYGYTF. CDR3 nucleotide sequence: TGTGCCAGCAGCCTGCTGGACAGGGACTATGGCTACACCTTC.

This chain joins TRBV7-6 and TRBJ2-1, with D possibly matching TRBD2 (5 bases). V was clipped by 1 base and J by 2 bases, with 9 bases between them. The CDR3 runs to 15 residues. The germline gives CDR1 SGHVS, CDR2 FNYEAQ. DNA for the CDR3: TGTGCCAGCAGCTTAGTAGCGAGTCCCTACAATGAGCAGTTCTTC. It yields the protein CASSLVASPYNEQFF.

Points on this clone: One end of the junction is discordant with germline, which a read error may explain. Additional DNA sequences in this sample encode the identical CDR3. The V gene is TRBV30, the J gene TRBJ1-2; possibly TRBD1 for D (6 bases). Germline assignment: CDR1 GTSNPN and CDR2 SVGIG (reference sequence). The CDR3 is made up of 13 amino acids. CDR3 in amino acids: CAWEEGENYGYTF. The DNA of the CDR3 is TGTGCCTGGGAGGAGGGGGAAAACTACGGCTACACCTTC.

The chain carries TRBV7-2 and TRBJ2-1, with D uncertain. The germline CDR1 and CDR2 sequences are SGHTA and FQGNSA. The CDR3 has 13 residues. The V end lost 3 bases, the J end lost 8 bases, and 11 bases lay between the germline ends. The CDR3 sequence: CASSFYGSDEQFF. The DNA of the CDR3 is TGTGCCAGCAGCTTCTACGGGTCGGATGAGCAGTTCTTC.

The chain joins TRBV7-2 to TRBJ1-2; TRBD1 is a possible D gene (6 bases). CDR3 length: 14 amino acids. Deletions cut 2 bases from V and 11 bases from J, with 18 bases between. The germline V gene has CDR1 SGHTA and CDR2 FQGNSA. CDR3 loop: CASSLPPGGGGYTF. The CDR3 DNA is TGTGCCAGCAGCTTACCCCCCGGGGGAGGGGGTTACACCTTC.

V is TRBV10-2 and J is TRBJ2-3; weak D call: TRBD2 (6 bases). Trimming left V 7 bases short and J 6 bases short, with 17 bases between. Germline-derived CDR1 and CDR2 are WSHSY and SAAADI. The CDR3 is 14 amino acids. In nucleotides, the CDR3 is TGCGCCAGCAAAATCGGGACTCCTGGGGATACGCAGTATTTT. This translates into CASKIGTPGDTQYF.

The DNA of the CDR3 is TGCAGCGTTGATCCGGGGGAGGGCTATGGCTACACCTTC. Translation gives CSVDPGEGYGYTF. This chain joins TRBV29-1 and TRBJ1-2, with D possibly matching TRBD1 (5 bases). The length of the CDR3 is 13 residues. The germline V gene has CDR1 SQVTM and CDR2 ANQGSEA. V lost 3 bases and J lost 4, with 12 bases in between.

The gene calls are TRBV4-2 and TRBJ2-1, with D maybe TRBD1 (6 bases). Looked up from germline, CDR1 is LGHNA and CDR2 is YNFKEQ. V shed 1 base and J shed 9 bases, with 13 bases lying between them. The CDR3 consists of 14 residues. DNA for the CDR3: TGTGCCAGCAGCCAAGGGTTGGGGGCAGCTGAGCAGTTCTTC. Translating gives CASSQGLGAAEQFF.

The chain employs TRBV4-3 and TRBJ2-7; weak D call: TRBD1 (6 bases). CDR1 and CDR2 from the germline V gene are LGHNA and YSLEER. V gave up 3 bases and J gave up 4 bases, with 16 bases separating them. CDR3 length: 15 residues. The CDR3: CASSQEKGVMYEQYF. In DNA form, the CDR3 reads TGCGCCAGCAGCCAGGAAAAGGGGGTAATGTACGAGCAGTACTTC.

J is TRBJ1-2 and V is TRBV6-1; TRBD1 matches at 7 bases. Germline V gene sequence: CDR1 MNHNS, CDR2 SASEGT. Trimming at V came to 1 base and at J to 4 bases, leaving 6 bases not matched to a gene. This CDR3 is 15 amino acids long. The CDR3 sequence: CASSEVFGTVYGYTF. CDR3 sequence (DNA): TGTGCCAGCAGTGAAGTTTTCGGGACAGTCTATGGCTACACCTTC.

V gene TRBV19 combines with J gene TRBJ2-2; D gene ambiguous. Between the trimmed V and J ends, which lost 7 bases and 8 bases, there was a span of 5 bases. The CDR3 runs 10 residues. Germline V gene data show CDR1 as LNHDA and CDR2 as SQIVND (reference sequence). CDR3 in DNA: TGTGCCAGTAAGGCGGGGGAGCTGTTTTTT. Translating gives CASKAGELFF.

The rearrangement links TRBV5-1 to TRBJ2-7; D assignment may be TRBD1 or TRBD2 (5 bases each). V lost 1 base and J lost 2, with 13 bases in between. There are 15 residues in the CDR3. Looked up from germline, CDR1 is SGHRS and CDR2 is YFSETQ. CDR3 sequence: CASSLRRDHPYEQYF. The CDR3 DNA is TGCGCCAGCAGCTTGCGAAGGGACCACCCCTACGAGCAGTACTTC.

V usage is TRBV29-1 and J usage is TRBJ2-7; D is possibly TRBD1 (6 bases). V gave up 6 bases and J gave up 3 bases, with 21 bases separating them. The CDR3 consists of 15 residues. Germline lookup yields CDR1 SQVTM and CDR2 ANQGSEA. CDR3 sequence reads: CSVMGWEQGHYEQYF. As DNA, the CDR3 is TGCAGCGTGATGGGCTGGGAACAGGGTCACTACGAGCAGTACTTC.

The V call is TRBV27, the J call TRBJ1-1, with D perhaps matching TRBD1 (5 bases). Trimming pared 2 bases from V and 4 bases from J, leaving 11 bases between. CDR1 is MNHEY and CDR2 is SMNVEV in the germline V gene (reference sequence). The CDR3 is 14 amino acids. This chain's CDR3 is CASSLQGGFTEAFF. The CDR3 nucleotides read TGTGCCAGCAGTTTACAGGGCGGGTTCACTGAAGCTTTCTTT.

V gene TRBV28 combines with J gene TRBJ2-1; 10 bases line up with TRBD2. The CDR3 length is 15 residues. Per the germline V gene, CDR1 is MDHEN and CDR2 is SYDVKM. The V and J ends lost 5 bases and 7 bases, in that order; junction bases with no gene match: 8. The CDR3 reads CASSELAGVRNEQFF. In nucleotides, the CDR3 is TGTGCCAGCAGTGAGCTAGCGGGAGTTAGGAATGAGCAGTTCTTC.

The chain combines TRBV19 with TRBJ2-7, with unresolved D. V was shortened by 4 bases and J by 3 bases, with 4 bases between the two germline ends. Germline V gives CDR1 LNHDA, CDR2 SQIVND (reference sequence). This CDR3 has 11 amino acids. The DNA for the CDR3 is TGTGCCAGTAGTAATTTCTACGAGCAGTACTTC. Translated, it gives CASSNFYEQYF.

This clone was counted a single time. V gene TRBV14 combines with J gene TRBJ1-3; D gene unclear. Germline V CDR1 and CDR2: SGHDN, FVKESK. The CDR3 is 16 residues long. V lost 4 bases and J 3 bases, leaving 16 bases between the germline ends. CDR3 bases: TGTGCCAGCAGCCCCTTACAGATCCCTCGTGGAAACACCATATATTTT. The encoded protein is CASSPLQIPRGNTIYF.